This paragraph covers one T cell receptor beta chain sequence. This entry is derived from a study of OX40 agonist ivuxolimab in advanced cancers. The data were produced by immunoSEQ multiplex PCR, yet TCRdb's version contains in-frame clones alone and is incomplete. The profile shows tens of thousands of clones, approximately 92% of them singletons. The sequence was collected from an adult with an advanced solid tumor such as melanoma, head and neck, liver or kidney cancer. Sample: CD4+ or CD8+ T cells sorted from blood, taken in a trial of the OX40 agonist ivuxolimab.

CDR3 loop: CASRLAPSSYNEQFF. CDR3 in DNA: TGTGCCAGCAGACTAGCTCCGAGCTCCTACAATGAGCAGTTCTTC. The chain has TRBV11-2 and TRBJ2-1; the D gene is possibly TRBD2 (6 bases). This CDR3 is built from 15 residues. CDR1 and CDR2 (germline): SGHAT, FQNNGV. The V end lost 6 bases, the J end lost 0 bases, and 12 bases lay between the germline ends.